This T cell receptor beta chain was found in a study of blood T cell repertoires in COVID-19. About the study: There were acute and convalescent COVID-19 samples, and they came from the United States, Italy and Spain. Sources were T cells, B-cell-depleted T cells, or PBMCs; the material itself was cDNA or gDNA.

Some clones are missing from TCRdb's copy, which holds only in-frame ones; the method was immunoSEQ multiplex PCR. The data show around 60,000 clones, with 85% seen just once and about 5.3% held by the top ten. Germline CDR1 and CDR2: MNHNY and SVGAGI (reference sequence). The CDR3 consists of 15 residues. V was pared by 5 bases and J by 4 bases, with 9 bases of the junction left unmatched. Sequenced sample: peripheral blood. The V and J genes are TRBV6-6 and TRBJ1-1; TRBD1 matches at 8 bases. This clonotype was sampled from a man between 70 and 80 years old with acute or convalescent COVID-19. CDR3: CASSRWQGAPTEAFF. The CDR3 DNA follows: TGTGCCAGCAGTCGATGGCAGGGGGCGCCCACTGAAGCTTTCTTT.